The T cell receptor beta chain under discussion was sequenced for a study of T cell responses to AZD1222 COVID-19 vaccine. Findings and caveats of the study: Vaccine-associated CD4 TCRs ranged over spike, dominating at 160-218 and 743-854.

Sequenced by immunoSEQ multiplex PCR; TCRdb stores in-frame clones only, minus some. The sample lists about 130,000 clones, more than 85% occurring once. There are a few counts of this clone. Its target is unknown. V lost 2 bases to trimming and J lost 7 bases, with 6 bases between them. This CDR3 comprises 12 residues. Germline CDR1 SEHNR, CDR2 FQNEAQ (reference sequence). The starting material was peripheral blood, obtained on day 0 of AZD1222 vaccination. This receptor was obtained from an adult in good health. This rearrangement joins TRBV7-9 to TRBJ1-5; D is possibly TRBD1 (5 bases). The CDR3 DNA sequence: TGTGCCAGCAGCTTATACAGGCAGCCCCAGCATTTT. Protein: CASSLYRQPQHF.